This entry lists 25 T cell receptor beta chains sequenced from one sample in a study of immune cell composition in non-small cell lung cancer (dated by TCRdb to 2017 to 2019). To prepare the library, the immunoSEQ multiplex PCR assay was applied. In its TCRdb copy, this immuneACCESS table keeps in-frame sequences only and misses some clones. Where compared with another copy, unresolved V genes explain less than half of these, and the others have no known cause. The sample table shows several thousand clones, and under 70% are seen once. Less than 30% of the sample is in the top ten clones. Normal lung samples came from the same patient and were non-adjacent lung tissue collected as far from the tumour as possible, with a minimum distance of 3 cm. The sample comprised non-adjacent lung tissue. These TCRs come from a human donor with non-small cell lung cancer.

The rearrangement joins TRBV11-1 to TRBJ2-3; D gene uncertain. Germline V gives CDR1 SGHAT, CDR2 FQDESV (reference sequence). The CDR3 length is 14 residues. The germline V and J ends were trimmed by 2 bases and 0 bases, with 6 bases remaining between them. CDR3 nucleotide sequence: TGTGCCAGCAGCTTACCCCTCAGCACAGATACGCAGTATTTT. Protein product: CASSLPLSTDTQYF. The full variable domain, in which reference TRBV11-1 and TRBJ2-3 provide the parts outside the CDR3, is EAEVAQSPRYKITEKSQAVAFWCDPISGHATLYWYRQILGQGPELLVQFQDESVVDDSQLPKDRFSAERLKGVDSTLKIQPAELGDSAMYLCASSLPLSTDTQYFGPGTRLTVL.

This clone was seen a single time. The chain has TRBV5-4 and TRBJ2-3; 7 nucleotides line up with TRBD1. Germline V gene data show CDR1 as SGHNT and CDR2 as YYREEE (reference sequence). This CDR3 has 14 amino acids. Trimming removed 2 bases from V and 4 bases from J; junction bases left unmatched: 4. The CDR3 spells CASSFGDRADTQYF. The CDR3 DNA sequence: TGTGCCAGCAGCTTCGGTGACAGGGCAGATACGCAGTATTTT.

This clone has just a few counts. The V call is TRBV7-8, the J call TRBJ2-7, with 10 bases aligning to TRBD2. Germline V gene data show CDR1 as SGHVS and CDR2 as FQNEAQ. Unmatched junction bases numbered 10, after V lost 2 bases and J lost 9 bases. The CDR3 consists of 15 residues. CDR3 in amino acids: CASSLSGGAIGWQYF. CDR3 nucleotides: TGTGCCAGCAGCTTAAGCGGGGGGGCAATAGGTTGGCAGTACTTC. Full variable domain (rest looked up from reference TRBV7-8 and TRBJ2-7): GAGVSQSPRYKVAKRGQDVALRCDPISGHVSLFWYQQALGQGPEFLTYFQNEAQLDKSGLPSDRFFAERPEGSVSTLKIQRTQQEDSAVYLCASSLSGGAIGWQYFGPGTRLTVT.

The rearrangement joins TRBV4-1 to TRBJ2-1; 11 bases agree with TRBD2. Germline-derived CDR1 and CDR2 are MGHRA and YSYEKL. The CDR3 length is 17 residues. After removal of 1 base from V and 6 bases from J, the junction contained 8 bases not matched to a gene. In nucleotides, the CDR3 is TGCGCCAGCAGCCAAGTTAATCTAGCGGGGGGTGGCAATGAGCAGTTCTTC. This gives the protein CASSQVNLAGGGNEQFF.

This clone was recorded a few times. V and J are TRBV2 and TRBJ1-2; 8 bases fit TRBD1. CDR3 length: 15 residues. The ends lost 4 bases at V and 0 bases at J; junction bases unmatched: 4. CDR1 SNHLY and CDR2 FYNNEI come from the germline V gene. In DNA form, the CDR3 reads TGTGCCAGCAGTGGACAGGGGCCAGCTAACTATGGCTACACCTTC. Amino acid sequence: CASSGQGPANYGYTF.

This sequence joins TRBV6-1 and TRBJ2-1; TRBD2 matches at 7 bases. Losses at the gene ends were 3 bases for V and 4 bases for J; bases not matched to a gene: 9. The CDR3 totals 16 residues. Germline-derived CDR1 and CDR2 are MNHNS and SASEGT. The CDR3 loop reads CASSDLSGGYYNEQFF. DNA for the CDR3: TGTGCCAGCAGTGATCTATCGGGGGGTTATTACAATGAGCAGTTCTTC.

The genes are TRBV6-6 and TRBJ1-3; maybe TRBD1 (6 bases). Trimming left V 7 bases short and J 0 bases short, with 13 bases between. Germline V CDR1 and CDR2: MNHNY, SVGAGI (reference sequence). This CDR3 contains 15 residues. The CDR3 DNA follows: TGTGCCAGCAACCCCAGGGGCCCCTCTGGAAACACCATATATTTT. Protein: CASNPRGPSGNTIYF.

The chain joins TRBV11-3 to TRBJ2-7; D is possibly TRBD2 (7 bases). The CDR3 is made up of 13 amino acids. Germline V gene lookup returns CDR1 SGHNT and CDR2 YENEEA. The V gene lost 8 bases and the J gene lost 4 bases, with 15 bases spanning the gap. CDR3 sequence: CASGKGGGYEQYF. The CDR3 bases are TGTGCCAGCGGCAAAGGGGGGGGATACGAGCAGTACTTC.

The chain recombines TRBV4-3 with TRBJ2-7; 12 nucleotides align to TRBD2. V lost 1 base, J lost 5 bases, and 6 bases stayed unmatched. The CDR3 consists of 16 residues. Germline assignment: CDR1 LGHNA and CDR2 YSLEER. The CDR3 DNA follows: TGCGCCAGCAGCCAAGGTGTGGGACTAGCGGGCCACGAGCAGTACTTC. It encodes CASSQGVGLAGHEQYF.

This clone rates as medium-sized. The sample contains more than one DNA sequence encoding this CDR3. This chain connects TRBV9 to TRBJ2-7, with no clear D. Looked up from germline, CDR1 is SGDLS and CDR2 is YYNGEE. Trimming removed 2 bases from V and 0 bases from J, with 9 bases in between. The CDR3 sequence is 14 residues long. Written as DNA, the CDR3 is TGTGCCAGCAGCGTCGTACCTAGCTCCTACGAGCAGTACTTC. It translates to CASSVVPSSYEQYF.

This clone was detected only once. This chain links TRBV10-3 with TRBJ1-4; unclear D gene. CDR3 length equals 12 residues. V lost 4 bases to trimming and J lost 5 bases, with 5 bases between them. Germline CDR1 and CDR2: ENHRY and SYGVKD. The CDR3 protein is CAISVENEKLFF. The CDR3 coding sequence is TGTGCCATCAGTGTAGAGAATGAAAAACTGTTTTTT.

CDR3 sequence (DNA): TGCGCCAGCAGTGGGACTGGCATATCCTACGAGCAGTACTTC. This gives the protein CASSGTGISYEQYF. V usage is TRBV5-1 and J usage is TRBJ2-7; tentative D call: TRBD2 (6 bases). The CDR3 spans 14 residues. V was cut by 5 bases and J by 1 base, with 13 bases left in between. Germline loops: CDR1 SGHRS, CDR2 YFSETQ.

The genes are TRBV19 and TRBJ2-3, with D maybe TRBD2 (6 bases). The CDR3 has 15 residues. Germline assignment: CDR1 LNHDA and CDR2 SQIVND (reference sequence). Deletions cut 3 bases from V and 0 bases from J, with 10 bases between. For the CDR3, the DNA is TGTGCCAGTAGTATGGGGGAGGTTAGCACAGATACGCAGTATTTT. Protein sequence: CASSMGEVSTDTQYF.

CDR3 nucleotides: TGTGCCAGCAGCTCCGCCGGAGCACCCCTCCACTTT. Protein sequence: CASSSAGAPLHF. V gene TRBV9 combines with J gene TRBJ1-6; D remains unclear. Trimming took 4 bases from V and 11 from J, leaving 10 bases between them. CDR3 length: 12 residues. Per the germline V gene, CDR1 is SGDLS and CDR2 is YYNGEE.

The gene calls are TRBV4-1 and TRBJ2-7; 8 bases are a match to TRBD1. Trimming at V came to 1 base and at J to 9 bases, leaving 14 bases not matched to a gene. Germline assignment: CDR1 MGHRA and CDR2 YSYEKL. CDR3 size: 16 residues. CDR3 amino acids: CASSQGRRAGGMGQYF. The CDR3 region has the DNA TGCGCCAGCAGCCAAGGACGTAGGGCAGGGGGCATGGGGCAGTACTTC.

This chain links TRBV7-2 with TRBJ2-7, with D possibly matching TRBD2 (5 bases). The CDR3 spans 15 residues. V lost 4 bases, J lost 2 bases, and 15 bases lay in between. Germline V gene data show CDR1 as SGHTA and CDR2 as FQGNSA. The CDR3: CASSYQAGAAYEQYF. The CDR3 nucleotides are TGTGCCAGCAGCTACCAGGCGGGCGCCGCCTACGAGCAGTACTTC.

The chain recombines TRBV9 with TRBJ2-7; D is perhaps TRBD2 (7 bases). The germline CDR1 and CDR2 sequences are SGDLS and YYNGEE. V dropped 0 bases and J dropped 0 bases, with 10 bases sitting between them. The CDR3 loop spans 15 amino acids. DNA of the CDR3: TGTGCCAGCAGCGTAGAGGGGGGGCACTCCTACGAGCAGTACTTC. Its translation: CASSVEGGHSYEQYF. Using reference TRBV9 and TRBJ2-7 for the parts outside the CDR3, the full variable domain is DSGVTQTPKHLITATGQRVTLRCSPRSGDLSVYWYQQSLDQGLQFLIQYYNGEERAKGNILERFSAQQFPDLHSELNLSSLELGDSALYFCASSVEGGHSYEQYFGPGTRLTVT.

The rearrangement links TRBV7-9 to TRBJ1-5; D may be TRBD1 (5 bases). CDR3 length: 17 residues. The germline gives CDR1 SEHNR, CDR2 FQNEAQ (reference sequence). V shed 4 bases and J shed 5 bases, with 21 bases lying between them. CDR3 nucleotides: TGTGCCAGCAGCTCAATAGGGGCAAGGGGTTATGATCAGCCCCAGCATTTT. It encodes CASSSIGARGYDQPQHF.

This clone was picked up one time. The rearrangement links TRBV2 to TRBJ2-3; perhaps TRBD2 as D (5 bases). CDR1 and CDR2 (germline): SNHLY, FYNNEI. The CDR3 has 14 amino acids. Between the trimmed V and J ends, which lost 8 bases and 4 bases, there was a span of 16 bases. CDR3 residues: CASFSVGGADTQYF. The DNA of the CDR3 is TGTGCCAGCTTTAGCGTCGGTGGGGCAGATACGCAGTATTTT.

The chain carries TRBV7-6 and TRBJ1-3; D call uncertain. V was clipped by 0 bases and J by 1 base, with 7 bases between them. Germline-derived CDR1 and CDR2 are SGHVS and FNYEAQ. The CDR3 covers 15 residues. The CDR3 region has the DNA TGTGCCAGCAGCTTAGCGCGGGTTTCTGGAAACACCATATATTTT. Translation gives CASSLARVSGNTIYF.

The CDR3 bases are TGTGCCAGCAGCTTAGAACAGGTTAGCACAGATACGCAGTATTTT. This translates into CASSLEQVSTDTQYF. J is TRBJ2-3 and V is TRBV7-8, with a possible D match to TRBD1 (5 bases). Trimming shortened V by 1 base and J by 0 bases, and 8 bases separated the two germline ends. This CDR3 has 15 amino acids. Germline V gene lookup returns CDR1 SGHVS and CDR2 FQNEAQ. Combining the CDR3 with reference TRBV7-8 and TRBJ2-3 gives the whole variable domain GAGVSQSPRYKVAKRGQDVALRCDPISGHVSLFWYQQALGQGPEFLTYFQNEAQLDKSGLPSDRFFAERPEGSVSTLKIQRTQQEDSAVYLCASSLEQVSTDTQYFGPGTRLTVL.

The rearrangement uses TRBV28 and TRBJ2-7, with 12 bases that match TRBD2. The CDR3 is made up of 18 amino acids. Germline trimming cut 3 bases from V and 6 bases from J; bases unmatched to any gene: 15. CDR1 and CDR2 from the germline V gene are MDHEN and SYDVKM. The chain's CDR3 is CASSFRLAGGRYLGEQYF. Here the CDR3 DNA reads TGTGCCAGCAGTTTTAGGCTAGCGGGGGGGCGGTATCTTGGCGAGCAGTACTTC.

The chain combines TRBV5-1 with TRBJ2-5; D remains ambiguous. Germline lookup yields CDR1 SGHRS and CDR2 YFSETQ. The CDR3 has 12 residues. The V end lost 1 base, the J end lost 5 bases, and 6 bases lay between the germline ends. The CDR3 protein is CASSLSPETQYF. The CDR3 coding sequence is TGCGCCAGCAGCTTGAGCCCCGAGACCCAGTACTTC. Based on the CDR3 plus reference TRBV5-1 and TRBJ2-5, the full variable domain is KAGVTQTPRYLIKTRGQQVTLSCSPISGHRSVSWYQQTPGQGLQFLFEYFSETQRNKGNFPGRFSGRQFSNSRSEMNVSTLELGDSALYLCASSLSPETQYFGPGTRLLVL.

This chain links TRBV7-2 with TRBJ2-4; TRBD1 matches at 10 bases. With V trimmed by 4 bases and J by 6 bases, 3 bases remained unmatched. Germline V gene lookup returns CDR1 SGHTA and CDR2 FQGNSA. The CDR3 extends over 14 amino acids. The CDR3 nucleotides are TGTGCCAGCAGCTCCCGGGACAGGGGAAACATTCAGTACTTC. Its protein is CASSSRDRGNIQYF.

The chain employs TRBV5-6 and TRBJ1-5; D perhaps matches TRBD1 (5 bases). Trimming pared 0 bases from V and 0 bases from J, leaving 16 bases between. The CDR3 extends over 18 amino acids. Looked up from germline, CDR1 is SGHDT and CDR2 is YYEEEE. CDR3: CASSLAFGGVYSNQPQHF. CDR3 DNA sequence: TGTGCCAGCAGCTTGGCCTTTGGAGGGGTTTATAGCAATCAGCCCCAGCATTTT.